The next 19 T cell receptor beta chains were all read from a single sample in a study of human T cells and chemical hapten exposure. Time point here: pre-sensitization, week 0. Treatment here: therapeutic diphenylcyclopropenone sensitization with weekly scalp DPC. Using its own MiXCR run on the RACE reads, TCRdb lists one record per CDR3 protein. The sample comprises about 180,000 distinct CDR3 sequences, 25% to 35% of which are singletons, and 2.9% rests with the top ten. This sample comprised whole blood, obtained in connection with sensitization to the hapten diphenylcyclopropenone (DPC). The receptor set was obtained from a woman in her thirties with alopecia areata. Some clones in this sample may be carry-over from other donors' samples.

V usage is TRBV28 and J usage is TRBJ2-2, with 14 nucleotides matching TRBD2. Germline V gene sequence: CDR1 MDHEN, CDR2 SYDVKM. This CDR3 comprises 18 residues. J lost 2 bases, V lost 3 bases, and 5 bases had no gene match. The CDR3 DNA reads as TGTGCCAGCAGTTTCGGGGGACTAGCGGGAGATAACACCGGGGAGCTGTTTTTT. This gives the protein CASSFGGLAGDNTGELFF.

This clonotype turned up a few times. The chain uses TRBV14 and TRBJ1-6; 9 positions agree with TRBD1. V shed 5 bases and J 13 bases; nucleotides not matched to a gene: 6. CDR1 and CDR2 from the germline V gene are SGHDN and FVKESK. CDR3 length equals 13 residues. In nucleotides, the CDR3 is TGTGCCAGCAGCGCCCGGGACAGGGACCCCCTCCACTTT. Amino acids: CASSARDRDPLHF.

This clonotype was detected a few times. The rearrangement joins TRBV28 to TRBJ2-7; 9 nucleotides match TRBD2. From germline, CDR1 is MDHEN and CDR2 SYDVKM. J gave up 5 bases and V 1 base, and 6 bases lay outside the gene matches. The CDR3 runs to 15 residues. CDR3 in DNA: TGTGCCAGCAGTTTATTTAGCGGGAGTCGGAACGAGCAGTACTTC. Protein: CASSLFSGSRNEQYF.

This clonotype was seen a handful of times. This chain uses TRBV20-1 with TRBJ1-1; no clear D gene. Germline loops: CDR1 DFQATT, CDR2 SNEGSKA (reference sequence). V lost 0 bases, J lost 2 bases, and 10 bases lay in between. This CDR3 spans 14 amino acids. The CDR3 here is CSARDHSENTEAFF. The CDR3 DNA is TGCAGTGCTAGAGATCATTCAGAAAACACTGAAGCTTTCTTT.

CDR3 loop: CAWNLQGSEPQHF. CDR3 bases: TGTGCCTGGAACTTACAGGGGAGTGAGCCCCAGCATTTT. The J gene is TRBJ1-5, the V gene TRBV30; 7 bases agree with TRBD1. The CDR3 spans 13 residues. V was pared by 4 bases and J by 8 bases, with 8 bases of the junction left unmatched. The germline gives CDR1 GTSNPN, CDR2 SVGIG (reference sequence). Based on the CDR3 plus reference TRBV30 and TRBJ1-5, the full variable domain is SQTIHQWPATLVQPVGSPLSLECTVEGTSNPNLYWYRQAAGRGLQLLFYSVGIGQISSEVPQNLSASRPQDRQFILSSKKLLLSDSGFYLCAWNLQGSEPQHFGDGTRLSIL.

This clonotype was recorded a few times. This sequence joins TRBV28 and TRBJ1-5, with D unclear. Between the trimmed V and J ends, which lost 8 bases and 9 bases, there was a span of 14 bases. This CDR3 has 12 amino acids. CDR1 and CDR2 (germline): MDHEN, SYDVKM. CDR3 protein: CASAIGRRPQHF. As DNA, the CDR3 is TGTGCCAGCGCAATCGGGCGGCGGCCCCAGCATTTT.

The chain carries TRBV7-9 and TRBJ2-5, with D tentatively TRBD2 (6 bases). The CDR3 is 12 amino acids. Germline lookup yields CDR1 SEHNR and CDR2 FQNEAQ (reference sequence). V was trimmed by 8 bases and J by 3 bases, leaving 10 bases between them. The CDR3 sequence: CASGGVEETQYF. CDR3 nucleotide sequence: TGTGCCAGCGGAGGGGTAGAAGAGACCCAGTACTTC. The full variable domain, completed using reference TRBV7-9 and TRBJ2-5, is DTGVSQNPRHKITKRGQNVTFRCDPISEHNRLYWYRQTLGQGPEFLTYFQNEAQLEKSRLLSDRFSAERPKGSFSTLEIQRTEQGDSAMYLCASGGVEETQYFGPGTRLLVL.

The chain couples TRBV24-1 to TRBJ2-5, with 9 bases identical to TRBD1. CDR3 size: 14 residues. Germline V lookup: CDR1 KGHDR, CDR2 SFDVKD. J was trimmed by 4 bases and V by 5 bases; bases with no gene match: 4. CDR3 protein: CATSATGGGETQYF. CDR3 nucleotides: TGTGCCACCAGTGCTACAGGGGGCGGAGAGACCCAGTACTTC.

This clonotype appeared a few times. The CDR3 reads CASSPGIGSNQPQHF. The CDR3 DNA reads as TGCGCCAGCAGCCCGGGGATCGGGTCTAATCAGCCCCAGCATTTT. This chain uses TRBV5-1 with TRBJ1-5; no firm D call. The germline V gene has CDR1 SGHRS and CDR2 YFSETQ. The CDR3 is made up of 15 amino acids. V lost 4 bases to trimming and J lost 4 bases, with 15 bases between them.

The rearrangement uses TRBV28 and TRBJ2-3; perhaps TRBD2 as D (5 bases). Germline values: CDR1 MDHEN, CDR2 SYDVKM. V lost 3 bases, J lost 1 base, and 8 bases lay in between. The CDR3 totals 14 residues. The CDR3: CASSLWGGTDTQYF. The CDR3 DNA reads TGTGCCAGCAGTTTGTGGGGAGGCACAGATACGCAGTATTTT.

This clonotype was detected a few times. This rearrangement joins TRBV7-8 to TRBJ2-2; TRBD1 matches at 7 bases. V lost 4 bases and J lost 1; bases outside the gene matches: 9. The CDR3 spans 17 residues. The germline V gene encodes CDR1 SGHVS and CDR2 FQNEAQ. The CDR3 spells CASSYRSGTVNTGELFF. Written as DNA, the CDR3 is TGTGCCAGCAGCTACCGGTCCGGGACAGTGAACACCGGGGAGCTGTTTTTT.

This clonotype was picked up many times. The rearrangement joins TRBV29-1 to TRBJ2-1; no clear D gene. V lost 2 bases to trimming and J lost 0 bases, with 11 bases between them. CDR1 SQVTM and CDR2 ANQGSEA come from the germline V gene. The CDR3 is 15 amino acids. The chain's CDR3 is CSVEPALSSYNEQFF. The CDR3 nucleotides are TGCAGCGTTGAACCCGCTCTAAGCTCCTACAATGAGCAGTTCTTC.

The gene calls are TRBV10-3 and TRBJ2-7; D perhaps matches TRBD2 (6 bases). Trimming pared 8 bases from V and 3 bases from J, leaving 11 bases between. Germline V lookup: CDR1 ENHRY, CDR2 SYGVKD. The CDR3 consists of 12 residues. The CDR3 DNA is TGTGCCATCGGAACTAGCAGCTACGAGCAGTACTTC. As protein: CAIGTSSYEQYF.

This clonotype turned up a few times. V gene TRBV11-2 combines with J gene TRBJ1-2; D might be TRBD1 (6 bases). This CDR3 comprises 16 residues. The V and J ends lost 2 bases and 7 bases respectively, with 20 bases between them. CDR1 is SGHAT, CDR2 FQNNGV, per germline. This chain's CDR3 is CASSLPGAPTRSGYTF. In nucleotides, the CDR3 is TGTGCCAGCAGCTTACCGGGGGCCCCCACCCGCAGTGGCTACACCTTC.

V and J are TRBV6-2 or TRBV6-3 and TRBJ2-1; 13 bases fit TRBD2. Germline assignment: CDR1 MNHEY and CDR2 SVGEGT. The CDR3 loop spans 16 amino acids. J was trimmed by 4 bases and V by 5 bases; bases with no gene match: 5. The CDR3 loop is CASSTGLAGVYNEQFF. In DNA, the CDR3 is TGTGCCAGCAGTACCGGACTAGCGGGGGTTTACAATGAGCAGTTCTTC.

As DNA, the CDR3 is TGCAGTGCTTACAGGGGAACGAACTACGAGCAGTACTTC. It codes for CSAYRGTNYEQYF. The rearrangement links TRBV20-1 to TRBJ2-7; the match to TRBD1 covers 7 bases. There are 13 residues in the CDR3. J lost 3 bases, V lost 5 bases, and 7 bases had no gene match. Germline V lookup: CDR1 DFQATT, CDR2 SNEGSKA (reference sequence).

The CDR3 sequence: CASSRTVPAGELFF. CDR3 DNA: TGTGCCAGCAGCCGGACAGTGCCCGCGGGGGAGCTGTTTTTT. This rearrangement joins TRBV7-9 to TRBJ2-2; D possibly corresponds to TRBD1 (6 bases). Germline CDR1 is SEHNR and CDR2 is FQNEAQ (reference sequence). This CDR3 has 14 residues. The ends were cut back, 5 bases at V and 8 bases at J, with 15 bases in the middle.

The chain is built from TRBV15 and TRBJ1-1; D is uncertain. Per the germline V gene, CDR1 is LNHNV and CDR2 is YYDKDF (reference sequence). Trimming stripped 3 bases from V and 2 bases from J, with 10 bases between. This CDR3 is built from 14 residues. This chain's CDR3 is CATSSRLINTEAFF. In DNA form, the CDR3 reads TGTGCCACCAGCAGTCGGTTAATAAACACTGAAGCTTTCTTT. The full variable domain, with the rest looked up from reference TRBV15 and TRBJ1-1, is DAMVIQNPRYQVTQFGKPVTLSCSQTLNHNVMYWYQQKSSQAPKLLFHYYDKDFNNEADTPDNFQSRRPNTSFCFLDIRSPGLGDTAMYLCATSSRLINTEAFFGQGTRLTVV.

This clonotype occurred a few times. This chain connects TRBV28 to TRBJ1-2; unclear D gene. The CDR3 is 13 residues long. Germline lookup yields CDR1 MDHEN and CDR2 SYDVKM. Trimming left V 9 bases short and J 8 bases short, with 19 bases between. The chain's CDR3 is CASTTSGLVGYTF. The CDR3 DNA reads TGTGCCAGTACTACCTCGGGGTTGGTGGGCTACACCTTC.